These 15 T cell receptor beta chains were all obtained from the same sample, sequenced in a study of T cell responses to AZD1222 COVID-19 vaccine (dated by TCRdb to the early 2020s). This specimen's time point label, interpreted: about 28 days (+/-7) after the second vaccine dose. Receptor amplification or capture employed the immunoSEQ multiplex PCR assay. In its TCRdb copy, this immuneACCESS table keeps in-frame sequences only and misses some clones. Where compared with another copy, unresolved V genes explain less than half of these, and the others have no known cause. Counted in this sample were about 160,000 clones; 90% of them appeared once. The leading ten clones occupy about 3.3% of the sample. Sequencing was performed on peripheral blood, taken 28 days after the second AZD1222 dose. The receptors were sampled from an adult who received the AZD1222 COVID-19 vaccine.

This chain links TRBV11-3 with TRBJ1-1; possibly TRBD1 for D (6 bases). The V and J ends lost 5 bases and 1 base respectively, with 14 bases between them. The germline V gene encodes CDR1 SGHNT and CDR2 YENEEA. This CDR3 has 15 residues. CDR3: CASSPHRAPNTEAFF. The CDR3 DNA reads TGTGCCAGCAGCCCCCACAGGGCCCCGAACACTGAAGCTTTCTTT. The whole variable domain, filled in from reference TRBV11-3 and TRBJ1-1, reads EAGVVQSPRYKIIEKKQPVAFWCNPISGHNTLYWYLQNLGQGPELLIRYENEEAVDDSQLPKDRFSAERLKGVDSTLKIQPAELGDSAVYLCASSPHRAPNTEAFFGQGTRLTVV.

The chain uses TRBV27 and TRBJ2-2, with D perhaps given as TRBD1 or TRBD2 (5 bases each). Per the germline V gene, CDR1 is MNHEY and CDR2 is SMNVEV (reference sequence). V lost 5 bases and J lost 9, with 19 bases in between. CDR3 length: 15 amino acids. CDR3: CASSTEGTLRRELFF. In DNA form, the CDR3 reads TGTGCCAGCAGTACTGAGGGGACCCTGAGACGGGAGCTGTTTTTT.

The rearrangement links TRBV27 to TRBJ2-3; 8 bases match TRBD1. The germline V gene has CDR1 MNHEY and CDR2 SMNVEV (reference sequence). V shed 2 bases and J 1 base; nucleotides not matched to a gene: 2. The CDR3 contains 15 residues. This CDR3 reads CASSLVTGGTDTQYF. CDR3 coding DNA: TGTGCCAGCAGTTTAGTGACAGGGGGCACAGATACGCAGTATTTT.

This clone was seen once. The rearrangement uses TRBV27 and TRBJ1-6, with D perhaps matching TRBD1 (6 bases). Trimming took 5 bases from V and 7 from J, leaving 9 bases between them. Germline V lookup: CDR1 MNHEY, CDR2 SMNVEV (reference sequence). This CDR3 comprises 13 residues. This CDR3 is CASSVGQNSPLHF. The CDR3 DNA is TGTGCCAGCAGTGTAGGACAGAATTCACCCCTCCACTTT.

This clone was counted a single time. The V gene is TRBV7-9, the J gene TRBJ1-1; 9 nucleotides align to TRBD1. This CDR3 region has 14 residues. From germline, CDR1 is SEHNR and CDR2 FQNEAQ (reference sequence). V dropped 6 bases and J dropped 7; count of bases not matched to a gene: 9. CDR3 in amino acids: CASSAATGGLEAFF. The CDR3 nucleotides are TGTGCCAGCAGTGCGGCGACAGGGGGACTTGAAGCTTTCTTT.

The CDR3 DNA is TGCGCCAGCAGCCAAGATGACGCTAGCGGGAACTACGAGCAGTACTTC. Residues: CASSQDDASGNYEQYF. The chain links TRBV4-1 to TRBJ2-7; TRBD2 matches 9 bases. V was clipped by 0 bases and J by 3 bases; unmatched bases: 6. Germline V gives CDR1 MGHRA, CDR2 YSYEKL. The CDR3 length is 16 residues.

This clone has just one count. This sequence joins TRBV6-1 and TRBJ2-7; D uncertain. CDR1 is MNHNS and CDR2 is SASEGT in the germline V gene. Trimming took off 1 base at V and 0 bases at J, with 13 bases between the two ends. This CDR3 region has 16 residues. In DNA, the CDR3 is TGTGCCAGCAGTGAAGTAGGAAGCGCCAGCTCCTACGAGCAGTACTTC. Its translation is CASSEVGSASSYEQYF.

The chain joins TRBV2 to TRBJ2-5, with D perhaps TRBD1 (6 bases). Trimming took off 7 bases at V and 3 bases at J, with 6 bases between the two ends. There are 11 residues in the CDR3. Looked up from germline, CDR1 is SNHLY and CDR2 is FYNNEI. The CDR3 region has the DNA TGTGCCAGCAACAGGGAAGAGACCCAGTACTTC. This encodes CASNREETQYF.

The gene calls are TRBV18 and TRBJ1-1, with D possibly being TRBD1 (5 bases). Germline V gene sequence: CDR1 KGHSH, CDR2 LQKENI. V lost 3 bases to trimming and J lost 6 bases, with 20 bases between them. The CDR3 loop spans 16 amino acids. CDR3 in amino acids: CASSPPSQGIWAEAFF. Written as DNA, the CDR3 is TGTGCCAGCTCACCTCCGTCGCAGGGTATTTGGGCTGAAGCTTTCTTT.

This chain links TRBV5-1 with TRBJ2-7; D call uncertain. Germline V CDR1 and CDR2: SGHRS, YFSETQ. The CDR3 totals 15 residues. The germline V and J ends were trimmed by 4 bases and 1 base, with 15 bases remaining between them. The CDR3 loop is CASSQDKPTSYEQYF. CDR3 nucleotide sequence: TGCGCCAGCAGCCAAGATAAACCCACTTCCTACGAGCAGTACTTC.

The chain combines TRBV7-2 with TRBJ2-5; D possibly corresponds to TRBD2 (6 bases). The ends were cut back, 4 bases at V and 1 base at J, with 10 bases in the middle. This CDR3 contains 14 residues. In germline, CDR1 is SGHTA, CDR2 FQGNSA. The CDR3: CASSSGSSQETQYF. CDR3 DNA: TGTGCCAGCAGCTCCGGGAGTTCCCAAGAGACCCAGTACTTC. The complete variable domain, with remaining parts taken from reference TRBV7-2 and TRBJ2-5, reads GAGVSQSPSNKVTEKGKDVELRCDPISGHTALYWYRQSLGQGLEFLIYFQGNSAPDKSGLPSDRFSAERTGGSVSTLTIQRTQQEDSAVYLCASSSGSSQETQYFGPGTRLLVL.

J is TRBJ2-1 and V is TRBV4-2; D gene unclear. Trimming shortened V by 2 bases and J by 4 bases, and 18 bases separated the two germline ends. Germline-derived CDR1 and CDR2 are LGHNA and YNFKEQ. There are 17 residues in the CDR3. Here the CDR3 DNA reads TGTGCCAGCAGCCAAAACTACGAGGACGGACCGTACAATGAGCAGTTCTTC. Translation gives CASSQNYEDGPYNEQFF.

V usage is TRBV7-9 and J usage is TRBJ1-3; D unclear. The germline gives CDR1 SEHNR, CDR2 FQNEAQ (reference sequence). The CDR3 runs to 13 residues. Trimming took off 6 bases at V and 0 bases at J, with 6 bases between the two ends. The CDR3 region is CASSYHSGNTIYF. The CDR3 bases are TGTGCCAGCAGTTACCACTCTGGAAACACCATATATTTT.

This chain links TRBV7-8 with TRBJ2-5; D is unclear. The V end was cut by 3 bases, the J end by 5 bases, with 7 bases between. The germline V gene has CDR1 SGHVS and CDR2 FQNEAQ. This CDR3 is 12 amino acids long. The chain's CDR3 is CASSFQRETQYF. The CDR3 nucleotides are TGTGCCAGCAGCTTTCAGAGGGAGACCCAGTACTTC.

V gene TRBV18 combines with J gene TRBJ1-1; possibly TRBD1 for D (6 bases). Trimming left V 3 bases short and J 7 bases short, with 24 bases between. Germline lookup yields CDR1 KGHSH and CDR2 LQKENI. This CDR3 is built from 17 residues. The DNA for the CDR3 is TGTGCCAGCTCACCGGATGGCTGGGGGCGGATGGTTGGTGAAGCTTTCTTT. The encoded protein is CASSPDGWGRMVGEAFF.